This T cell receptor beta chain was observed in a study of control samples from healthy donors and cancer patients. The V end lost 4 bases, the J end lost 0 bases, and 10 bases lay between the germline ends. CDR1 is SGHAT and CDR2 is FQNNGV in the germline V gene. This CDR3 has 16 amino acids. Clones were read by immunoSEQ multiplex PCR, and TCRdb kept only the in-frame ones, dropping some. The sample has about 86,000 clones; around 94% are singletons. Sequenced sample: blood. The receptor was derived from a woman between 18 and 29 years old in good health. V gene TRBV11-2 combines with J gene TRBJ2-6; D gene ambiguous. CDR3 in DNA: TGTGCCAGCAGCTCATGGATTCCCTCTGGGGCCAACGTCCTGACTTTC. This translates into CASSSWIPSGANVLTF. Combining the CDR3 with reference TRBV11-2 and TRBJ2-6 gives the whole variable domain EAGVAQSPRYKIIEKRQSVAFWCNPISGHATLYWYQQILGQGPKLLIQFQNNGVVDDSQLPKDRFSAERLKGVDSTLKIQPAKLEDSAVYLCASSSWIPSGANVLTFGAGSRLTVL.